This T cell receptor (beta chain) was documented in a study of T cell responses to AZD1222 COVID-19 vaccine. Trimming removed 5 bases from V and 3 bases from J, with 7 bases in between. The CDR3 covers 12 residues. Germline lookup yields CDR1 MNHEY and CDR2 SVGAGI. Study-wide results and limits: Most donors were white British and more were female, and clonal diversity was possibly underestimated. Regions 160-218 and 743-854 dominated among vaccine-associated CD4 TCRs spanning spike. Just 5 to 7 AZD1222 recipients tested seropositive at baseline. Repertoires were collected only later (after the peak T cell response had occurred).

Method: immunoSEQ multiplex PCR; TCRdb's copy keeps in-frame clones and lacks some. The sample lists 55,000 to 70,000 clones; 80% were seen once. This clone appeared once. Its antigen is still unknown. This sequence originates from an adult in good health. The chain couples TRBV6-5 to TRBJ2-5, with D perhaps matching TRBD1 (5 bases). The sequenced sample was peripheral blood, obtained on day 0 of AZD1222 vaccination. The CDR3: CASSKGKETQYF. In DNA, the CDR3 is TGTGCCAGCAGTAAGGGGAAAGAGACCCAGTACTTC.